The 22 T cell receptor beta chains below were found in one sample sequenced in a study of a mutant IDH1 vaccine in newly diagnosed glioma. Their target antigens are unknown. The data were produced by immunoSEQ multiplex PCR, yet TCRdb's version contains in-frame clones alone and is incomplete. The sample gives approximately 76,000 clones, 90% to 95% of which show up once; 0.56% is in the top ten. Regarding time point: week 5, during vaccination. It was 300 ug of mutant IDH1 20-mer peptide that made up each vaccine dose, given with topical imiquimod. The source material was PBMCs, sampled from a glioma patient whose treatment included an IDH1 peptide vaccine. These receptors came from a woman between 45 and 60 years old with glioma.

This clone was seen a single time. The V gene is TRBV29-1, the J gene TRBJ2-5; D not certain. Judging by the DNA end, TRBJ2-7 fits better; the J call may be wrong. CDR1 is SQVTM, CDR2 ANQGSEA, per germline. The CDR3 runs 12 residues. The CDR3, as DNA: TGCAGCGTTGTGGCTACCTCCTACGAGCAGTACTTC. As protein: CSVVATSYEQYF.

V is TRBV19 and J is TRBJ1-3; D is ambiguous. Trimming removed 3 bases at V and 8 bases at J, with 20 bases between. The germline V gene encodes CDR1 LNHDA and CDR2 SQIVND (reference sequence). The CDR3 consists of 16 residues. CDR3 residues: CASSMTHREPWDTIYF. The CDR3, as DNA: TGTGCCAGTAGTATGACCCATCGGGAGCCGTGGGACACCATATATTTT.

The V call is TRBV30, the J call TRBJ1-2, with 10 bases that match TRBD1. The CDR3 extends over 14 amino acids. In germline, CDR1 is GTSNPN, CDR2 SVGIG (reference sequence). The junction had 12 bases not matched to a gene; V was cut back by 8 bases and J by 6 bases. DNA for the CDR3: TGTGCCGGAGAACCGGGACAGGGGTTGGATGGCTACACCTTC. Its protein is CAGEPGQGLDGYTF.

The rearrangement uses TRBV9 and TRBJ2-5, with 7 bases identical to TRBD2. The CDR3 is 16 amino acids. The V and J ends lost 0 bases and 2 bases, in that order; junction bases with no gene match: 7. CDR1 is SGDLS, CDR2 YYNGEE, per germline. Written as DNA, the CDR3 is TGTGCCAGCAGCGTAGGTAGCGGGTGGGGGCAAGAGACCCAGTACTTC. It codes for CASSVGSGWGQETQYF.

This chain connects TRBV29-1 to TRBJ1-6, with D hard to call. The CDR3 totals 13 residues. Germline CDR1 is SQVTM and CDR2 is ANQGSEA. The ends were cut back, 1 base at V and 8 bases at J, with 9 bases in the middle. The DNA of the CDR3 is TGCAGCGTTGAAGGGGGAAGGGATTCACCCCTCCACTTT. It is translated as CSVEGGRDSPLHF.

The CDR3 DNA is TGTGCCAGCAGTTTGGACAGGGGGACCCAAGAGACCCAGTACTTC. Translating gives CASSLDRGTQETQYF. This chain links TRBV7-9 with TRBJ2-5; 10 bases line up with TRBD1. From germline, CDR1 is SEHNR and CDR2 FQNEAQ (reference sequence). V dropped 6 bases and J dropped 1; count of bases not matched to a gene: 5. The CDR3 has 15 residues. The full variable domain, its missing parts supplied by reference TRBV7-9 and TRBJ2-5, is DTGVSQNPRHKITKRGQNVTFRCDPISEHNRLYWYRQTLGQGPEFLTYFQNEAQLEKSRLLSDRFSAERPKGSFSTLEIQRTEQGDSAMYLCASSLDRGTQETQYFGPGTRLLVL.

The rearrangement joins TRBV5-1 to TRBJ2-7; D unresolved. The germline CDR1 and CDR2 sequences are SGHRS and YFSETQ. The CDR3 consists of 14 residues. V was pared by 0 bases and J by 3 bases, with 10 bases between. The CDR3 DNA is TGCGCCAGCAGCTTGGTTGGTCAGTTCTACGAGCAGTACTTC. Amino acid sequence: CASSLVGQFYEQYF.

This sequence joins TRBV28 and TRBJ1-2; 9 positions agree with TRBD1. J lost 8 bases, V lost 3 bases, and 1 base had no gene match. The CDR3 sequence is 12 residues long. The germline CDR1 and CDR2 sequences are MDHEN and SYDVKM. CDR3 coding DNA: TGTGCCAGCAGTTTGGGACAGGGAGGCTACACCTTC. Protein sequence: CASSLGQGGYTF.

The gene calls are TRBV7-2 and TRBJ2-7; D is unresolved. The CDR3 is made up of 13 amino acids. V lost 2 bases to trimming and J lost 3 bases, with 8 bases between them. Germline CDR1 SGHTA, CDR2 FQGNSA. The CDR3 bases are TGTGCCAGCAGCTTAAGGCGGAACTACGAGCAGTACTTC. Protein: CASSLRRNYEQYF.

This chain uses TRBV5-4 with TRBJ2-7, with 8 bases identical to TRBD2. CDR3 length equals 16 residues. Germline trimming cut 3 bases from V and 0 bases from J; bases unmatched to any gene: 8. Germline V gene sequence: CDR1 SGHNT, CDR2 YYREEE (reference sequence). The CDR3 loop is CASSSGGAGSSYEQYF. CDR3 in DNA: TGTGCCAGCAGCTCCGGGGGGGCCGGCAGCTCCTACGAGCAGTACTTC.

The V and J genes are TRBV11-2 and TRBJ2-2; D gene unclear. From germline, CDR1 is SGHAT and CDR2 FQNNGV. The V gene lost 8 bases and the J gene lost 1 base, with 14 bases spanning the gap. CDR3 length equals 15 residues. CDR3 DNA: TGTGCCAGCGACCGTGTTCTCCTGAACACCGGGGAGCTGTTTTTT. As protein: CASDRVLLNTGELFF. Full variable domain (missing parts from reference TRBV11-2 and TRBJ2-2): EAGVAQSPRYKIIEKRQSVAFWCNPISGHATLYWYQQILGQGPKLLIQFQNNGVVDDSQLPKDRFSAERLKGVDSTLKIQPAKLEDSAVYLCASDRVLLNTGELFFGEGSRLTVL.

J is TRBJ2-1 and V is TRBV19, with 10 bases matching TRBD2. Unmatched junction bases numbered 5, after V lost 3 bases and J lost 3 bases. The CDR3 has 16 residues. The germline CDR1 and CDR2 sequences are LNHDA and SQIVND (reference sequence). The CDR3 protein is CASSISGGTFYNEQFF. The CDR3 DNA reads TGTGCCAGTAGTATTAGCGGGGGGACCTTCTACAATGAGCAGTTCTTC.

V and J are TRBV7-8 and TRBJ2-5; TRBD1 is a possible D gene (6 bases). Germline assignment: CDR1 SGHVS and CDR2 FQNEAQ. The CDR3 sequence is 13 residues long. Trimming left V 6 bases short and J 3 bases short, with 11 bases between. DNA of the CDR3: TGTGCCAGCAGTACCCACAGGGAAGAGACCCAGTACTTC. Amino acid sequence: CASSTHREETQYF.

The chain joins TRBV10-1 to TRBJ1-3, with no clear D. V shed 0 bases and J shed 0 bases, with 9 bases lying between them. Germline loops: CDR1 WNHNN, CDR2 SYGVQD (reference sequence). This CDR3 comprises 16 residues. In nucleotides, the CDR3 is TGCGCCAGCAGTGAGTCTCTGGCTTCCTCTGGAAACACCATATATTTT. Translated, it gives CASSESLASSGNTIYF.

This clone was observed once. The rearrangement uses TRBV27 and TRBJ2-7; D possibly corresponds to TRBD1 (5 bases). In germline, CDR1 is MNHEY, CDR2 SMNVEV (reference sequence). The CDR3 runs to 16 residues. V lost 4 bases, J lost 0 bases, and 16 bases lay in between. The CDR3 is CASSSRGAMSSYEQYF. The CDR3 DNA is TGTGCCAGCAGTTCCCGTGGGGCTATGAGCTCCTACGAGCAGTACTTC.

The chain couples TRBV6-5 to TRBJ2-7; TRBD1 aligns across 9 bases. Germline lookup yields CDR1 MNHEY and CDR2 SVGAGI. This CDR3 region has 15 residues. With 6 bases clipped from V and 2 bases from J, the junction kept 8 bases outside the gene matches. This chain's CDR3 is CASRPGTGLAYEQYF. The CDR3 region has the DNA TGTGCCAGCAGGCCCGGGACAGGGCTCGCCTACGAGCAGTACTTC.

This chain links TRBV10-2 with TRBJ2-3; a weak D match, TRBD1 (6 bases). V was pared by 0 bases and J by 0 bases, with 10 bases between. Per the germline V gene, CDR1 is WSHSY and CDR2 is SAAADI. The CDR3 covers 16 residues. For the CDR3, the DNA is TGCGCCAGCAGTGAGTCGAGAGGGGGAAGCACAGATACGCAGTATTTT. It translates to CASSESRGGSTDTQYF.

The chain has TRBV28 and TRBJ2-1, with 8 nucleotides matching TRBD1. The CDR3 consists of 15 residues. Germline V gene sequence: CDR1 MDHEN, CDR2 SYDVKM. Unmatched junction bases numbered 10, after V lost 5 bases and J lost 7 bases. CDR3 DNA sequence: TGTGCCAGCAGTATAGTACAGGGGGTCGGTAATGAGCAGTTCTTC. This codes for CASSIVQGVGNEQFF.

This chain uses TRBV19 with TRBJ1-1; D remains unclear. Germline V lookup: CDR1 LNHDA, CDR2 SQIVND (reference sequence). V dropped 3 bases and J dropped 10 bases, with 9 bases sitting between them. CDR3 length equals 11 residues. Written as DNA, the CDR3 is TGTGCCAGTAGTATTACGGCCGGAGCTTTCTTT. This sequence encodes CASSITAGAFF.

CDR3 residues: CASMDRGHPPLHF. DNA for the CDR3: TGTGCCAGCATGGACAGGGGCCATCCACCCCTCCACTTT. The chain couples TRBV6-5 to TRBJ1-6, with 9 nucleotides matching TRBD1. This CDR3 spans 13 amino acids. Looked up from germline, CDR1 is MNHEY and CDR2 is SVGAGI. With 7 bases clipped from V and 11 bases from J, the junction kept 6 bases outside the gene matches.

The chain has TRBV5-1 and TRBJ2-7, with TRBD1 as a possible D gene (6 bases). Germline V gene sequence: CDR1 SGHRS, CDR2 YFSETQ. V lost 0 bases and J 6 bases, leaving 16 bases between the germline ends. The CDR3 has 15 residues. CDR3 residues: CASSLGQGKKLEQYF. DNA for the CDR3: TGCGCCAGCAGCTTGGGGCAGGGGAAAAAACTCGAGCAGTACTTC.

The genes are TRBV7-8 and TRBJ2-2; 7 nucleotides match TRBD1. The CDR3 sequence is 15 residues long. Per germline, CDR1 SGHVS and CDR2 FQNEAQ. V was pared by 1 base and J by 1 base, with 0 bases of the junction left unmatched. The DNA for the CDR3 is TGTGCCAGCAGCTTAGGGACAGGGAACACCGGGGAGCTGTTTTTT. As protein: CASSLGTGNTGELFF.